This T cell receptor beta chain derives from a study of blood T cell repertoires in COVID-19. Study in general: The study drew acute and convalescent COVID-19 samples from the United States, Italy and Spain. PBMCs, B-cell-depleted T cells, or T cells provided the cDNA or gDNA that made up the material.

The protocol was immunoSEQ multiplex PCR, while the TCRdb copy is restricted to in-frame clones and leaves out a portion. Counted here are some 270,000 clones, approximately 85% occurring once; the ten biggest clones make up around 1%. CDR1 and CDR2 from the germline V gene are MNHEY and SMNVEV (reference sequence). This CDR3 comprises 13 residues. The ends lost 8 bases at V and 7 bases at J; junction bases unmatched: 10. The sequencing input was peripheral blood. The clonotype was recovered from a human donor with COVID-19, enrolled during active disease. The donor label of this sample is uncertain. The rearrangement uses TRBV27 and TRBJ1-2; 7 bases are a match to TRBD1. Written as DNA, the CDR3 is TGTGCCAGCGGGAAACAGGGGTTAGGTGGCTACACCTTC. It translates to CASGKQGLGGYTF.